The source of this T cell receptor (beta chain) is a study of cytomegalovirus exposure and HLA in healthy donors. A word on this clone: What it recognizes is unknown.

It was with 60 Vbeta and 13 Jbeta primers that the PCR ran. The protocol was immunoSEQ multiplex PCR, while the TCRdb copy is restricted to in-frame clones and leaves out a portion. This sample has around 130,000 clones, with about 79% found just once. Notes on the study in general: Presence/absence analysis assumed near-uniform sequencing depth across donors.

Sequenced: PBMCs. This TCR was recovered from a man between 18 and 35 years old in good health and CMV-seronegative.

The CDR3: CATEAGTSLVQFF. DNA for the CDR3: TGTGCCACCGAAGCCGGGACTAGCTTGGTTCAGTTCTTC. This chain connects TRBV6-1 to TRBJ2-1; TRBD2 agrees at 9 bases. The CDR3 loop spans 13 amino acids. V shed 10 bases and J 13 bases; nucleotides not matched to a gene: 14. Germline V gene lookup returns CDR1 MNHNS and CDR2 SASEGT.